The 5 T cell receptor beta chains given below trace back to one sample, sequenced in a study of Ad26.COV2.S vaccination and SARS-CoV-2 variants. Sequencing used immunoSEQ multiplex PCR; TCRdb keeps in-frame clones, though not all of them. This table holds 510,000 or so clones, 70% to 90% found once. Stated treatment: around 19 received Ad26.COV2.S at low or high dose, single or two shots; about 5 received placebo; per-sample allocation not given. Day 63 after the first vaccine or placebo injection was the time point for sampling. The source was peripheral blood, collected in a trial of Ad26.COV2.S vaccine versus placebo. These receptors all come from a person aged 18 to 65 who received the Ad26.COV2.S COVID-19 vaccine or a placebo.

The chain combines TRBV6-5 with TRBJ2-1, with D unresolved. Trimming removed 8 bases at V and 8 bases at J, with 22 bases between. Germline CDR1 MNHEY, CDR2 SVGAGI. This CDR3 has 15 residues. The CDR3 DNA sequence: TGTGCCAGCGGACCTCGAAGAGCGCTCACGGATGAGCAGTTCTTC. It encodes CASGPRRALTDEQFF.

This rearrangement joins TRBV4-3 to TRBJ2-1, with TRBD2 matching over 10 bases. The J segment lost 6 bases and the V segment lost 4 bases, leaving 6 bases of the junction unmatched. Per germline, CDR1 LGHNA and CDR2 YSLEER. The CDR3 is made up of 15 amino acids. CDR3 bases: TGCGCCAGCAGCCCGGGGACTAGCGAGGGCAATGAGCAGTTCTTC. Translation: CASSPGTSEGNEQFF.

V is TRBV7-8 and J is TRBJ2-7; D gene uncertain. CDR3 size: 14 residues. Germline V gene lookup returns CDR1 SGHVS and CDR2 FQNEAQ. Trimming pared 6 bases from V and 0 bases from J, leaving 12 bases between. CDR3 sequence reads: CASRGGTSSYEQYF. CDR3 coding DNA: TGTGCCAGCAGGGGCGGCACAAGCTCCTACGAGCAGTACTTC.

This clone was recorded once. The CDR3 loop reads CASSPQYDANTEAFF. The CDR3 nucleotides are TGTGCCAGCAGCCCTCAGTACGACGCGAACACTGAAGCTTTCTTT. The J gene is TRBJ1-1, the V gene TRBV7-8, with D hard to call. Germline V gene lookup returns CDR1 SGHVS and CDR2 FQNEAQ. The CDR3 is made up of 15 amino acids. V lost 5 bases and J lost 1, with 14 bases in between.

This clone was recorded only once. The V gene is TRBV6-5, the J gene TRBJ2-7; TRBD1 agrees at 7 bases. Unmatched junction bases numbered 3, after V lost 8 bases and J lost 5 bases. Germline-derived CDR1 and CDR2 are MNHEY and SVGAGI. There are 11 residues in the CDR3. The DNA of the CDR3 is TGTGCCAGCGACAGGGTCGACGAGCAGTACTTC. Protein product: CASDRVDEQYF.